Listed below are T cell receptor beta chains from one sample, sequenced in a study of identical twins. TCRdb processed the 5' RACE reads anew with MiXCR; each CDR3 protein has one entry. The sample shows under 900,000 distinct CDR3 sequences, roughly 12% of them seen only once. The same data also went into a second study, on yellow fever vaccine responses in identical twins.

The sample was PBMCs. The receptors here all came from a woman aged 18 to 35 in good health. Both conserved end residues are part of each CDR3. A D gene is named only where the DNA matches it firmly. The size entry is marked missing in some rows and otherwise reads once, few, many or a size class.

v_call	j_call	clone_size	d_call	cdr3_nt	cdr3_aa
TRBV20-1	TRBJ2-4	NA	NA	TGCAGTGCTAGAGGAGGCGTGGGGAACATTCAGTACTTC	CSARGGVGNIQYF
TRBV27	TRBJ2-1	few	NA	TGTGCCAGCAGTCCCGGGGCAGGAGGGAATGAGCAGTTCTTC	CASSPGAGGNEQFF
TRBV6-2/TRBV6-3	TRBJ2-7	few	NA	TGTGCCAGCAGTTACTATAGCTACGAGCAGTACTTC	CASSYYSYEQYF
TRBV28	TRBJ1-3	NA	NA	TGTGCCAGCATCCGGGATGCCAACTCTGGAAACACCATATATTTT	CASIRDANSGNTIYF
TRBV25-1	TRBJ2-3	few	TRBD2	TGTGCCAGCAGTCGTCCCTCCGGGACTAGCGGCACAGATACGCAGTATTTT	CASSRPSGTSGTDTQYF
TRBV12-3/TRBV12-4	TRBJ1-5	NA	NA	TGTGCCAGCAGTTTAGGGTACAATGGGTATAGCAATCAGCCCCAGCATTTT	CASSLGYNGYSNQPQHF
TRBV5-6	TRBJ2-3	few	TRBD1	TGTGCCAGCAGCTTGTCGGGACAGGTAACAGATACGCAGTATTTT	CASSLSGQVTDTQYF
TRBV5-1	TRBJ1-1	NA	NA	TGCGCCAGCAGCTTGGTGGGGTCCGTGTACCTACCGAACACTGAAGCTTTCTTT	CASSLVGSVYLPNTEAFF
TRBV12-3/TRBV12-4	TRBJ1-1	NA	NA	TGTGCCAGCAGTTTAGGTCATCGGGGCACTGAAGCTTTCTTT	CASSLGHRGTEAFF
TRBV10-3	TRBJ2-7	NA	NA	TGTGCCATCAGTGAGATGGGAGGACCAGGGGAGCAGTACTTC	CAISEMGGPGEQYF
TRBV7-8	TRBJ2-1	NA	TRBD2	TGTGCCAGCAGCTTAGTGATAGCGGGAGGACAGTTCTTC	CASSLVIAGGQFF
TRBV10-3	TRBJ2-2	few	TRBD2	TGTGCCATCAGTGAGCCGGGACTAGCGGGGAGACGCGGCACCGGGGAGCTGTTTTTT	CAISEPGLAGRRGTGELFF
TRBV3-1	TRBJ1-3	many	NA	TGTGCCAGCAGCCAAGATCGGCAGGGAAACACCATATATTTT	CASSQDRQGNTIYF
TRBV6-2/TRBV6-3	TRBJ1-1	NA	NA	TGTGCCAGCACCTCCGGAGGAACAGGGAACACTGAAGCTTTCTTT	CASTSGGTGNTEAFF
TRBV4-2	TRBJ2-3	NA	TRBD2	TGTGCCAGCAGCCAGGCCGGGCTAGCGGGAGGGCCAGCAGATACGCAGTATTTT	CASSQAGLAGGPADTQYF
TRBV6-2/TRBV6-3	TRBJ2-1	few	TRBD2	TGTGCCAGCATTTTAGCGGGGGGGGCCTCCTACAATGAGCAGTTCTTC	CASILAGGASYNEQFF
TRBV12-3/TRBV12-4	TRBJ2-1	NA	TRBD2	TGTGCCAGCAGTACCGGGTTTGTGGGCCAGAGACTAGCGGGAGGGAGTGAGCAGTTCTTC	CASSTGFVGQRLAGGSEQFF
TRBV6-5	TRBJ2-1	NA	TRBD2	TGTGCCAGCAGTTACTCCCCACCCCTAGCGGGGATGAACAATGAGCAGTTCTTC	CASSYSPPLAGMNNEQFF
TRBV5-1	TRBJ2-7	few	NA	TGCGCCAGCAGCACTGGCGCCTACGAGCAGTACTTC	CASSTGAYEQYF
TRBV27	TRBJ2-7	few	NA	TGTGCCAGCGGAGGGGGATTGAACTACGAGCAGTACTTC	CASGGGLNYEQYF
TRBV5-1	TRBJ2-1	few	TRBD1	TGCGCCAGCAGCAGCCAGGGGGCGAAGGGAGTACTAGGTGAGCAGTTCTTC	CASSSQGAKGVLGEQFF
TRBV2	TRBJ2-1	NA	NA	TGTGCCAGCAGTGAAGCCACCCGAGGGGGAGATGAGCAGTTCTTC	CASSEATRGGDEQFF
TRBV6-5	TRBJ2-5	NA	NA	TGTGCCAGCAGTTACTCTTGGACAGCCTATCAAGAGACCCAGTACTTC	CASSYSWTAYQETQYF
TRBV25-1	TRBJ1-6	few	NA	TGTGCCAGCCGACAGGCCACGAATTCACCCCTCCACTTT	CASRQATNSPLHF
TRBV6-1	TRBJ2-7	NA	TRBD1	TGTGCCAGCAGTGAAAGAGGACAGGGTCAAGAGCAGTACTTC	CASSERGQGQEQYF
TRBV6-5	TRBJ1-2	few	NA	TGTGCCAGCAGTTACTCGCGGGAACCCACCTGGGGCTACACCTTC	CASSYSREPTWGYTF
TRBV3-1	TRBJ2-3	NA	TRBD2	TGTGCCAGCAGCCAACAAGCGGGGGGAACCACAGATACGCAGTATTTT	CASSQQAGGTTDTQYF
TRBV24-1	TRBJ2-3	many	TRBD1	TGTGCCACCAGTGGGACAGGCAGCTCAGATACGCAGTATTTT	CATSGTGSSDTQYF
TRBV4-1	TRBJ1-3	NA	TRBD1	TGCGCCAGCAGCCGTACCCCACGGGACAGCCCCGGTGGAAACACCATATATTTT	CASSRTPRDSPGGNTIYF
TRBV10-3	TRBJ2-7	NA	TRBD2	TGTGCCATCAGTGAGGCTAGCGGCAGCTACGAGCAGTACTTC	CAISEASGSYEQYF
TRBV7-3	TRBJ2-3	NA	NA	TGTGCCAGCAGCTTAAGGGGGGACCCCATTTTT	CASSLRGDPIF
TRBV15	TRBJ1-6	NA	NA	TGTGCCACCAGCAGAGAACAAATTAATTCACCCCTCCACTTT	CATSREQINSPLHF
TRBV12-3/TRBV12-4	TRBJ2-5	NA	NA	TGTGCCAGCAGTGGGTGGACAGACATCCAAGAGACCCAGTACTTC	CASSGWTDIQETQYF
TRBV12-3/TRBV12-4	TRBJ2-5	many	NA	TGTGCCAGCAGTTTAGTCTCCCCGGAGACCCAGTACTTC	CASSLVSPETQYF
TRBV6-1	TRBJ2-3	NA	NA	TGTGCCAGCAGTGAAGTCGCACACCCGAGCACAGATACGCAGTATTTT	CASSEVAHPSTDTQYF
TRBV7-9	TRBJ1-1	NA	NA	TGTGCCAGCCGCAACAGGGACGCTGAAGCTTTCTTT	CASRNRDAEAFF
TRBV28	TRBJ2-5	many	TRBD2	TGTGCCAGCAGTTTATCGGGACTAGCGGGAGGGGAAGAAGAGACCCAGTACTTC	CASSLSGLAGGEEETQYF
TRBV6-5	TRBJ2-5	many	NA	TGTGCCTCGGGATTAACCCAAGAGACCCAGTACTTC	CASGLTQETQYF
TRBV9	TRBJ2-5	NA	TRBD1	TGTGCCAGCAGCGTCGGGACAGAGCAAGAGACCCAGTACTTC	CASSVGTEQETQYF
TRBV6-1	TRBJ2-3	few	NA	TGTGCCAGCAGCCCCCCTGTGGGAGATACGCAGTATTTT	CASSPPVGDTQYF
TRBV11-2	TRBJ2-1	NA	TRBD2	TGTGCCAGCCAGGAGGCTAGCGGGGGACGCTACAATGAGCAGTTCTTC	CASQEASGGRYNEQFF
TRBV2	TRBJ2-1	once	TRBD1	TGTGCCAGCAGTTTAGGGACAGGGGTTTTCCTCAGCTCCTACAATGAGCAGTTCTTC	CASSLGTGVFLSSYNEQFF
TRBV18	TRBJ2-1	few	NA	TGTGCCAGCTCAGAAGAGGACTGGCGCATGAATGAGCAGTTCTTC	CASSEEDWRMNEQFF
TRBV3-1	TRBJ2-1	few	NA	TGTGCCAGCAGCCGTCGACGGAGCTACACCTACAATGAGCAGTTCTTC	CASSRRRSYTYNEQFF
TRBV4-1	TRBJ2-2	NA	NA	TGCGCCAGCAGCCAAGGGGGCAGGGGATACACCGGGGAGCTGTTTTTT	CASSQGGRGYTGELFF
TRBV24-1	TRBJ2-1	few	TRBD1	TGTGCCACCAGTGACGGCGACAGGGGACACTACAATGAGCAGTTCTTC	CATSDGDRGHYNEQFF
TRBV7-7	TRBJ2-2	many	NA	TGTGCCAGCAGCTCCATACAGGGGAACACCGGGGAGCTGTTTTTT	CASSSIQGNTGELFF
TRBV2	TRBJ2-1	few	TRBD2	TGTGCCAGCAGCGCTCGAAGTTCGGCGGGGGGGCTTCTCAATGAGCAGTTCTTC	CASSARSSAGGLLNEQFF
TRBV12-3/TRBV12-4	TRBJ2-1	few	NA	TGTGCCAGCAGTCGGGCAGGGCGGAATCCCTACAATGAGCAGTTCTTC	CASSRAGRNPYNEQFF
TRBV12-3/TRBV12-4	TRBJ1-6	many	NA	TGTGCCAGCAGTTCCCTCGGCTATAATTCACCCCTCCACTTT	CASSSLGYNSPLHF
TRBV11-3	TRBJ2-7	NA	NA	TGTGCCAGCAGCCCAGCCCAGGGGATTCTCCACGAGCAGTACTTC	CASSPAQGILHEQYF
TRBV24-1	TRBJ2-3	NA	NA	TGTGCCACCAGTGATCGTGGACCTGCGGTGGGCACAGATACGCAGTATTTT	CATSDRGPAVGTDTQYF
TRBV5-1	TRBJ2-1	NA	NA	TGCGCCAGCAGCATAACAAGGACCTCCTACAATGAGCAGTTCTTC	CASSITRTSYNEQFF